These 14 T cell receptor beta chains were sequenced from one sample in a study of blood T cell repertoires in COVID-19. Only in-frame clones appear in the TCRdb table, and some are missing; sequencing was by immunoSEQ multiplex PCR. The data show tens of thousands of clones, approximately 80% seen once. The material sequenced was peripheral blood. Receptor source: a man older than 75 with active or convalescent COVID-19.

This clone was seen only a few times. This sequence joins TRBV27 and TRBJ2-2, with TRBD2 matching over 8 bases. V dropped 4 bases and J dropped 2; count of bases not matched to a gene: 9. The germline V gene encodes CDR1 MNHEY and CDR2 SMNVEV (reference sequence). This CDR3 spans 17 amino acids. This CDR3 is CASSYIGTRTNTGELFF. DNA of the CDR3: TGTGCCAGCAGTTATATTGGGACTAGGACTAACACCGGGGAGCTGTTTTTT.

V is TRBV28 and J is TRBJ2-5, with D unresolved. V was trimmed by 6 bases and J by 2 bases, leaving 13 bases between them. This CDR3 spans 14 amino acids. Germline CDR1 MDHEN, CDR2 SYDVKM. CDR3 sequence (DNA): TGTGCCAGCAGAATGTCGGCAGCGCAAGAGACCCAGTACTTC. The encoded protein is CASRMSAAQETQYF.

Only one count was recorded for this clone. This chain connects TRBV2 to TRBJ2-3; D gene unclear. Germline loops: CDR1 SNHLY, CDR2 FYNNEI. The V end was cut by 9 bases, the J end by 0 bases, with 13 bases between. This CDR3 comprises 14 residues. CDR3 DNA: TGTGCCAGTAGGTGGAGTAAAAGCACAGATACGCAGTATTTT. Translation gives CASRWSKSTDTQYF.

The chain couples TRBV24-1 to TRBJ1-1; D unclear. Trimming cost V 9 bases and J 8 bases, with 15 bases left between them. Germline-derived CDR1 and CDR2 are KGHDR and SFDVKD. The CDR3 has 12 residues. DNA of the CDR3: TGTGCCACCCGATCACCCACGGGAGAAGCTTTCTTT. It yields the protein CATRSPTGEAFF.

This clone was observed once. The V gene is TRBV19, the J gene TRBJ2-7; 15 positions match TRBD2. After removal of 6 bases from V and 4 bases from J, the junction contained 10 bases not matched to a gene. Germline loops: CDR1 LNHDA, CDR2 SQIVND (reference sequence). The CDR3 has 17 residues. CDR3 region: CASSTGLAGGAVYEQYF. CDR3 DNA: TGTGCCAGTAGCACGGGACTAGCGGGAGGCGCCGTTTACGAGCAGTACTTC.

The chain joins TRBV5-4 to TRBJ2-7; TRBD1 matches at 7 bases. J gave up 6 bases and V 4 bases, and 13 bases lay outside the gene matches. Germline V gives CDR1 SGHNT, CDR2 YYREEE (reference sequence). The CDR3 totals 15 residues. In DNA, the CDR3 is TGTGCCAGCAGCCCACTTGAGGGGGCGAGAGGCGAGCAGTACTTC. Translated, it gives CASSPLEGARGEQYF.

The chain joins TRBV27 to TRBJ2-5, with D maybe TRBD2 (6 bases). CDR1 is MNHEY, CDR2 SMNVEV, per germline (reference sequence). Trimming removed 5 bases at V and 7 bases at J, with 17 bases between. This CDR3 comprises 14 residues. This CDR3 is CASSPHGTYRTQYF. The CDR3 nucleotides read TGTGCCAGCAGTCCTCATGGGACTTATAGGACCCAGTACTTC.

The CDR3 protein is CASSREMGTDTQYF. The CDR3 bases are TGTGCCAGCAGTCGGGAGATGGGAACAGATACGCAGTATTTT. This sequence joins TRBV6-5 and TRBJ2-3; D is possibly TRBD2 (6 bases). In germline, CDR1 is MNHEY, CDR2 SVGAGI. This CDR3 is built from 14 residues. V was pared by 5 bases and J by 3 bases, with 12 bases between.

V is TRBV19 and J is TRBJ2-3; a possible D gene is TRBD2 (6 bases). The CDR3 loop spans 14 amino acids. The V gene's germline CDR1 is LNHDA and CDR2 SQIVND (reference sequence). Trimming shortened V by 3 bases and J by 2 bases, and 9 bases separated the two germline ends. CDR3 in amino acids: CASSIQGLTDTQYF. CDR3 nucleotides: TGTGCCAGTAGTATTCAGGGACTCACAGATACGCAGTATTTT.

This clone was counted once. V is TRBV24-1 and J is TRBJ2-2, with D hard to call. Per the germline V gene, CDR1 is KGHDR and CDR2 is SFDVKD. The CDR3 loop spans 14 amino acids. V dropped 5 bases and J dropped 1 base, with 7 bases sitting between them. The CDR3 protein is CATSASENTGELFF. The CDR3 coding sequence is TGTGCCACCAGTGCATCAGAGAACACCGGGGAGCTGTTTTTT.

The chain joins TRBV6-2 or TRBV6-3 to TRBJ1-5, with 8 bases fitting TRBD1. This CDR3 is built from 13 residues. The germline CDR1 and CDR2 sequences are MNHEY and SVGEGT. V was clipped by 6 bases and J by 10 bases; unmatched bases: 8. The CDR3 region has the DNA TGTGCCAGCAGCCAGACAGGGGTCCACCCCCAGCATTTT. Translated: CASSQTGVHPQHF.

This rearrangement joins TRBV28 to TRBJ1-2; 7 positions match TRBD1. The trim removed 6 bases at V and 8 bases at J, leaving 6 bases unmatched. This CDR3 spans 12 amino acids. Germline loops: CDR1 MDHEN, CDR2 SYDVKM. CDR3 coding DNA: TGTGCCAGCAGCCCGGCAGGGGGGGGCTACACCTTC. Protein: CASSPAGGGYTF.

This clone has a handful of counts. The chain is built from TRBV30 and TRBJ2-1, with D maybe TRBD2 (6 bases). Trimming removed 1 base at V and 1 base at J, with 11 bases between. The CDR3 is made up of 15 amino acids. Germline CDR1 reads GTSNPN; CDR2 reads SVGIG (reference sequence). CDR3 region: CAWSGGRGSYNEQFF. In DNA form, the CDR3 reads TGTGCCTGGAGTGGGGGTCGGGGGTCCTACAATGAGCAGTTCTTC.

The chain recombines TRBV10-3 with TRBJ2-7; the match to TRBD1 covers 9 bases. The length of the CDR3 is 15 residues. Per germline, CDR1 ENHRY and CDR2 SYGVKD. The V and J ends lost 10 bases and 0 bases, in that order; junction bases with no gene match: 10. CDR3 nucleotides: TGTGCCACCAAAATCGGACAGGGGCTCTCCTACGAGCAGTACTTC. Translated: CATKIGQGLSYEQYF.